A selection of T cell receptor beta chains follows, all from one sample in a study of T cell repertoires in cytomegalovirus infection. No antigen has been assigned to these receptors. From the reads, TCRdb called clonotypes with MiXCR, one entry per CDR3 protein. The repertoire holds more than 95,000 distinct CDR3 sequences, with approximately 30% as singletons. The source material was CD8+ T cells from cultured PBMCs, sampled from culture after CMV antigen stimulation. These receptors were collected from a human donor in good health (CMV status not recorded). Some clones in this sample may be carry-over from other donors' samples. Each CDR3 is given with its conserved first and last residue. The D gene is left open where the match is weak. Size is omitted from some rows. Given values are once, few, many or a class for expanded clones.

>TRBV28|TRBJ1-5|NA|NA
TGTGCCAGCAGTCTCCAATCCCCGGGCAATCAGCCCCAGCATTTT
CASSLQSPGNQPQHF
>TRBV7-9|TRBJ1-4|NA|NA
TGTGCCAGCAGCCCACATGAAAAACTGTTTTTT
CASSPHEKLFF
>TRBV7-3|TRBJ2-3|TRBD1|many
TGTGCCAGCAGCGCGATCCAGGGGGCAGGAGATACGCAGTATTTT
CASSAIQGAGDTQYF
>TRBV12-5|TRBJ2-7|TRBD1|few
TGTGCTAGTGGCCAGGGGGCCCACGAGCAGTACTTC
CASGQGAHEQYF
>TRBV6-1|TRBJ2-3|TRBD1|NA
TGTGCCAGCAGTGAACCCCCAGGGGGTATCACAGATACGCAGTATTTT
CASSEPPGGITDTQYF
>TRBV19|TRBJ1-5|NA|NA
TGTGCCAGTAGTATGGGACGGAAGCAGGATCAGCCCCAGCATTTT
CASSMGRKQDQPQHF
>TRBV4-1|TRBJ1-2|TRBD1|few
TGCGCCAGCCGAACAGGGGACTTCGGTGGCTACACCTTC
CASRTGDFGGYTF
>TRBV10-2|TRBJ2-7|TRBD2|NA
TGCGCCAGCAGTGAGTCGACTAGCGGGGGGATCAACGAGCAGTACTTC
CASSESTSGGINEQYF
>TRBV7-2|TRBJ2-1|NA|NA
TGTGCCAGCAGCCCTAGTATGGGGGTTGAGCAGTTCTTC
CASSPSMGVEQFF
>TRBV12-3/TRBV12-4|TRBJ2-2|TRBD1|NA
TGTGCCAGCACCGGACAGGGGGAAGTCGGGGAGCTGTTTTTT
CASTGQGEVGELFF
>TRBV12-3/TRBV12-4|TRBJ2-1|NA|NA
TGTGCCAGCAGTTTGGGTGGGCGGGGTTCGAATGAGCAGTTCTTC
CASSLGGRGSNEQFF
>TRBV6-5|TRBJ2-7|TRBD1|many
TGTGCCAGCAGTCGACAGGGGCCTGCGTACGAGCAGTACTTC
CASSRQGPAYEQYF
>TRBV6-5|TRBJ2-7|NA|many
TGTGCCAGCAATCCCGGGACCGAGCCCTACGAGCAGTACTTC
CASNPGTEPYEQYF
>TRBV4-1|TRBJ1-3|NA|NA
TGCGCCAGCAGCCCTGGCAGTGATGGAAACACCATATATTTT
CASSPGSDGNTIYF
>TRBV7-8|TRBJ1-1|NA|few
TGTGCCAGCAGCTATCCACGCCGATTGAACACTGAAGCTTTCTTT
CASSYPRRLNTEAFF
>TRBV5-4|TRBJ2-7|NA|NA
TGTGCCAGCAGGTGGAAAGGGGACATCCACGAGCAGTACTTC
CASRWKGDIHEQYF
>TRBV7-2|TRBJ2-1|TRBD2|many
TGTGCCAGCAGCTCCGGGGGGTCCTACAATGAGCAGTTCTTC
CASSSGGSYNEQFF
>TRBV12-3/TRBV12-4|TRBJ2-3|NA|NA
TGTGCCAGCAGTTTTCAGGGACGGACCACAGATACGCAGTATTTT
CASSFQGRTTDTQYF
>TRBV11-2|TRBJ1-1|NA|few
TGTGCCAGCAGCTTAGATCTGTGGGGCGAGGACACTGAAGCTTTCTTT
CASSLDLWGEDTEAFF
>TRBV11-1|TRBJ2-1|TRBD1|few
TGTGCCAGCAGCTTAGATGAGGGGGCCGGGAATGAGCAGTTCTTC
CASSLDEGAGNEQFF
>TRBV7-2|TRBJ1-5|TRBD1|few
TGTGCCAGCAGCTTATGGGACAGGAGCAATCAGCCCCAGCATTTT
CASSLWDRSNQPQHF
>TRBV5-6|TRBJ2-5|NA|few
TGTGCCAGCAGCTCCGCGGGAACGATGAAAGAGACCCAGTACTTC
CASSSAGTMKETQYF
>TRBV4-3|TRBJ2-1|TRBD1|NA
TGCGCCAGCAGCCAAGATAGAATTAGGACAGGGCGCATCAATGAGCAGTTCTTC
CASSQDRIRTGRINEQFF
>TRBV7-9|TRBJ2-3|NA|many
TGTGCCAGCAGCCCCGGTGGTTGGCGAGGCACAGATACGCAGTATTTT
CASSPGGWRGTDTQYF
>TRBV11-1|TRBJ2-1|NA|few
TGTGCCAGCAGCCCTAGAGGGGTATATTATGAGCAGTTCTTC
CASSPRGVYYEQFF
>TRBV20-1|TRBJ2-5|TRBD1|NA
TGCAGTGCCACTGACAGGGCTCTTCCGGGGTACCAAGAGACCCAGTACTTC
CSATDRALPGYQETQYF
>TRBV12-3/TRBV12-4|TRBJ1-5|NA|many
TGTGCCAGCAGTTTAGCAGGGGATTATCAGCCCCAGCATTTT
CASSLAGDYQPQHF
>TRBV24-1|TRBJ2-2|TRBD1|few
TGTGCCACCCGGTCGGGACAGACGAACACCGGGGAGCTGTTTTTT
CATRSGQTNTGELFF
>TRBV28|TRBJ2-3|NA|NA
TGTGCCAGCAGTTCCCCCGACGGAAAGAGCACAGATACGCAGTATTTT
CASSSPDGKSTDTQYF
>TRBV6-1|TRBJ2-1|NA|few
TGTGCCACCGGACGTTACAATGAGCAGTTCTTC
CATGRYNEQFF
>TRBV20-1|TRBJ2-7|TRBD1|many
TGCAGTGCCCCCTCGGGGACAGGGGGCCCGTACGAGCAGTACTTC
CSAPSGTGGPYEQYF
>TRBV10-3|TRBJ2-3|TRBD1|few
TGTGCCACCTGGCGCGGACAGGGGGCGACTGATACGCAGTATTTT
CATWRGQGATDTQYF
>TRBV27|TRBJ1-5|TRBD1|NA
TGTGCCAGTAGGACAGGAGTCAATCAGCCCCAGCATTTT
CASRTGVNQPQHF
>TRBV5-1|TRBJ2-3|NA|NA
TGCGCCAGCAGCTTGGAAAATGGCCCAGATACGCAGTATTTT
CASSLENGPDTQYF
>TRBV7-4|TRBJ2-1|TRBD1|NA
TGTGCCAGCAGCTCAACCCCGGCAGGGGGATCTTTTACTGAGCAGTTCTTC
CASSSTPAGGSFTEQFF
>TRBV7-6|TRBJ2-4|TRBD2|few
TGTGCCAGCAGCTTAGTGACCGGGACTAGCGGGGAGGCGGCCAAAAACATTCAGTACTTC
CASSLVTGTSGEAAKNIQYF
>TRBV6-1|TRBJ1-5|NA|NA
TGTGCCAGCAGTATAGCCTCGCGAGGGCCCCAGCATTTT
CASSIASRGPQHF
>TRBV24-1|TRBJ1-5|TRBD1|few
TGTGCCACCAGTGATTTCGACAGGGATCAGCCCCAGCATTTT
CATSDFDRDQPQHF
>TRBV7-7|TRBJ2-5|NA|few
TGTGCTAGCAGTCCGGGACACTACAGCACGGGGGGAGAGACCCAGTACTTC
CASSPGHYSTGGETQYF